This T cell receptor (beta chain) is drawn from a study of graft-versus-host responses after intestinal transplantation. Study results and limitations: Within the allografts of patients who had graft-donor T cell macrochimerism, graft-versus-host to host-versus-graft clonal ratios were high.

CDR3 length: 17 residues. V lost 3 bases, J lost 12 bases, and 16 bases stayed unmatched. Germline V CDR1 and CDR2: MNHEY, SMNVEV (reference sequence). Produced via immunoSEQ multiplex PCR; TCRdb's table is partial and in-frame only. The sample consists of 40,000 to 55,000 clones, approximately 88% of them appearing once. This clone was seen more than once but under ten times. Antigen specificity is unknown. This rearrangement joins TRBV27 to TRBJ1-6; 8 bases fit TRBD1. The input for sequencing was unstimulated CD4+ T cells sorted from spleen or lymph node cells, taken before transplant. The sequence came from a human donor who was the organ donor for an intestinal transplant. In DNA, the CDR3 is TGTGCCAGCAGTTTCTTGGGGACAGGAGGGATGAGTTTACCCCTCCACTTT. Translation: CASSFLGTGGMSLPLHF.